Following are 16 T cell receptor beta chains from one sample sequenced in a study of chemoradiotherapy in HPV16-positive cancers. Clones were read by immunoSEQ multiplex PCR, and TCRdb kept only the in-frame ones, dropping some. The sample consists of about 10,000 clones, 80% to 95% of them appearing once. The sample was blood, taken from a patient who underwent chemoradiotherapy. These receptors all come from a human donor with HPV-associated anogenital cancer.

CDR3 sequence (DNA): TGTGCCAGCAGGGGAAGACAGAACACTGAAGCTTTCTTT. Translation gives CASRGRQNTEAFF. V usage is TRBV6-5 and J usage is TRBJ1-1, with D hard to call. V lost 6 bases, J lost 1 base, and 9 bases lay in between. This CDR3 spans 13 amino acids. Germline CDR1 is MNHEY and CDR2 is SVGAGI.

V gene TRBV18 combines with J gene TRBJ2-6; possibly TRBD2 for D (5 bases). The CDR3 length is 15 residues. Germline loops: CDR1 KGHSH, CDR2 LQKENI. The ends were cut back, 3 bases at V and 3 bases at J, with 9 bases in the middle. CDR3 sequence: CASSPRAGGANVLTF. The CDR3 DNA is TGTGCCAGCTCACCGAGGGCTGGTGGGGCCAACGTCCTGACTTTC.

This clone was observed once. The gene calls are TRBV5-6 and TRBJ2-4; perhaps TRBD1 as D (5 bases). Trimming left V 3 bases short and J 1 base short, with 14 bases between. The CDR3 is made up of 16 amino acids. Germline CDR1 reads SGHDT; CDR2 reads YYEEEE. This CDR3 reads CASSSPGLLAKNIQYF. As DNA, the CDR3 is TGTGCCAGCAGCTCGCCAGGGCTCCTGGCCAAAAACATTCAGTACTTC. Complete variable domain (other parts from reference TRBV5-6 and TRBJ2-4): DAGVTQSPTHLIKTRGQQVTLRCSPKSGHDTVSWYQQALGQGPQFIFQYYEEEERQRGNFPDRFSGHQFPNYSSELNVNALLLGDSALYLCASSSPGLLAKNIQYFGAGTRLSVL.

In nucleotides, the CDR3 is TGCGCCAGCAGCCAAGTTATCTCCAGGCTCGGCAATCAGCCCCAGCATTTT. It is translated as CASSQVISRLGNQPQHF. The rearrangement joins TRBV4-3 to TRBJ1-5, with unresolved D. CDR3 size: 17 residues. Germline CDR1 and CDR2: LGHNA and YSLEER. Trimming pared 1 base from V and 2 bases from J, leaving 15 bases between.

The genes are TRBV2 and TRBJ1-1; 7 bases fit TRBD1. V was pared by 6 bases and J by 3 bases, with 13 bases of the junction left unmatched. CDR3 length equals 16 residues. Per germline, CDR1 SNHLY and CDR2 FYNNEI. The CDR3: CASRDPSDRKDTEAFF. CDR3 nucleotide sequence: TGTGCCAGCAGGGACCCGTCGGACAGGAAGGACACTGAAGCTTTCTTT.

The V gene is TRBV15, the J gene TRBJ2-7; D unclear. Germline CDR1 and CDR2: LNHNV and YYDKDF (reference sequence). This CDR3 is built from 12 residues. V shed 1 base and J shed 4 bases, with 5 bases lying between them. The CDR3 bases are TGTGCCACCAGCAGAGTCAGGTACGAGCAGTACTTC. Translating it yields CATSRVRYEQYF.

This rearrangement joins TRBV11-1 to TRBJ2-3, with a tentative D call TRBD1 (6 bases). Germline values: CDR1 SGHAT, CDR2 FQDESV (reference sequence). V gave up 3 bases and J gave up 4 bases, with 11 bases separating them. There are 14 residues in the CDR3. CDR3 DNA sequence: TGTGCCAGCAGCTTGGGGGCGGAAGCAGATACGCAGTATTTT. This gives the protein CASSLGAEADTQYF.

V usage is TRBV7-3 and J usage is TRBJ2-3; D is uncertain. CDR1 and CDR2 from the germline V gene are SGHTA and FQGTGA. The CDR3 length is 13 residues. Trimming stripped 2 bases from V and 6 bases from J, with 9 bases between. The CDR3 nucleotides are TGTGCCAGCAGCTTACTAGTCGCCGATACGCAGTATTTT. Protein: CASSLLVADTQYF. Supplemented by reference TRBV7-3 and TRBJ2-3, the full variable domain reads GAGVSQTPSNKVTEKGKYVELRCDPISGHTALYWYRQSLGQGPEFLIYFQGTGAADDSGLPNDRFFAVRPEGSVSTLKIQRTERGDSAVYLCASSLLVADTQYFGPGTRLTVL.

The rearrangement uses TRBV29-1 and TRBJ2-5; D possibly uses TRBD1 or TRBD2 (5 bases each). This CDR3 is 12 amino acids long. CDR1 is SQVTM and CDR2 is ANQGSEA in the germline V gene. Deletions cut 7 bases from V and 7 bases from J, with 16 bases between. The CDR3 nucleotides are TGCAGCGGCGGGCCCCGGGGCGGGACCCAGTACTTC. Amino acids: CSGGPRGGTQYF.

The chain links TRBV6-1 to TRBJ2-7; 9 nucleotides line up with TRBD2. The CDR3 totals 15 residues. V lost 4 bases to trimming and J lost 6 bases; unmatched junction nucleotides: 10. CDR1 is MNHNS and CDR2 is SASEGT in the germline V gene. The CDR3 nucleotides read TGTGCCAGCAGTGGATCCGGCGGGGGGGCCGCCGAGCAGTACTTC. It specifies CASSGSGGGAAEQYF.

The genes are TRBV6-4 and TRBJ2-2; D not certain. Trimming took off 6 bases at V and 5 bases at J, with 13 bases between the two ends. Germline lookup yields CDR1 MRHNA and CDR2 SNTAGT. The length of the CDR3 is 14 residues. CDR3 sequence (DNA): TGTGCCAGCAGACCCAATGTGGAGACCGGGGAGCTGTTTTTT. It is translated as CASRPNVETGELFF.

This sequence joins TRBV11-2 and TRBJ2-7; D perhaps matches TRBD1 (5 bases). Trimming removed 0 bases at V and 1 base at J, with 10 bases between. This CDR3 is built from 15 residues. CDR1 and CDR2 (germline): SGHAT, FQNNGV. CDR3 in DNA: TGTGCCAGCAGCTTAGATCTGCAGGGTTCCTACGAGCAGTACTTC. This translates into CASSLDLQGSYEQYF.

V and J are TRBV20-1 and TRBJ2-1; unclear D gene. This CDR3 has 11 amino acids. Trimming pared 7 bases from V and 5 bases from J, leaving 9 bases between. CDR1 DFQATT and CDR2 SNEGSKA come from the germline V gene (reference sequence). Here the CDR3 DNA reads TGCAGTGGTAAGCCCCACAATGAGCAGTTCTTC. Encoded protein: CSGKPHNEQFF.

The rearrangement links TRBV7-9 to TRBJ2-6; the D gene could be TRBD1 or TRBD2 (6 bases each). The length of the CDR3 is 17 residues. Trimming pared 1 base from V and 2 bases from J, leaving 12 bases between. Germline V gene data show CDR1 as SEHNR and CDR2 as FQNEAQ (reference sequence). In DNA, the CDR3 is TGTGCCAGCAGCTTAGGGTTGAGGGGGGCTGGGGCCAACGTCCTGACTTTC. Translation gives CASSLGLRGAGANVLTF.

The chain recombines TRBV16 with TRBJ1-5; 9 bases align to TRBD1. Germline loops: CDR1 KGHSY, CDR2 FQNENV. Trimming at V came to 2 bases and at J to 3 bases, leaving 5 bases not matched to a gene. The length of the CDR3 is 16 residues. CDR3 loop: CASSQPGTGFNQPQHF. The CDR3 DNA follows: TGTGCCAGCAGCCAACCCGGGACAGGGTTCAATCAGCCCCAGCATTTT.

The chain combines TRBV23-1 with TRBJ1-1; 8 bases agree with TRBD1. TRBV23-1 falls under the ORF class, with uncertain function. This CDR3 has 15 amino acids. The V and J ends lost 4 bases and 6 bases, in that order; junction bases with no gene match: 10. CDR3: CASSPPDRGRPEAFF. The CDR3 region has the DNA TGCGCCAGCAGTCCACCTGACAGGGGCCGTCCTGAAGCTTTCTTT.